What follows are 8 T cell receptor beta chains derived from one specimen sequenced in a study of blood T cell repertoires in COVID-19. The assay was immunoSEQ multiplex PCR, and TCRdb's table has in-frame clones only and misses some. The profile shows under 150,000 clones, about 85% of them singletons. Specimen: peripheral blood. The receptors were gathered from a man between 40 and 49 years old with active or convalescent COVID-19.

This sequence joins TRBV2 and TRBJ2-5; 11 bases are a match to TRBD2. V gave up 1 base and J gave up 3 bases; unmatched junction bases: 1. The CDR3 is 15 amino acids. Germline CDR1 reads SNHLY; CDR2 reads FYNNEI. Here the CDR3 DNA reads TGTGCCAGCAGTGAAGGTAGCGGGGGGGAAGAGACCCAGTACTTC. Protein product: CASSEGSGGEETQYF.

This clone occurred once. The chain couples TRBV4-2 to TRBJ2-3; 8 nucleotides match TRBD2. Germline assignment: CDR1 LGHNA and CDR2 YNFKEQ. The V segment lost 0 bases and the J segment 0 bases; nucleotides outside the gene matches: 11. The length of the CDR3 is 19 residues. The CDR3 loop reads CASSQEGQRGPISTDTQYF. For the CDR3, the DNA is TGTGCCAGCAGCCAAGAAGGGCAGCGGGGGCCTATTAGCACAGATACGCAGTATTTT.

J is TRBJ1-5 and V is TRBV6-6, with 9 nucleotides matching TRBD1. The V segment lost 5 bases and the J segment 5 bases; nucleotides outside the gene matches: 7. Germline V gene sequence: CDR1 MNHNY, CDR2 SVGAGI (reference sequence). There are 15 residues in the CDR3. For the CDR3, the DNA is TGTGCCAGCAGTGACGGGACAGGGAGGGATCAGCCCCAGCATTTT. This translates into CASSDGTGRDQPQHF.

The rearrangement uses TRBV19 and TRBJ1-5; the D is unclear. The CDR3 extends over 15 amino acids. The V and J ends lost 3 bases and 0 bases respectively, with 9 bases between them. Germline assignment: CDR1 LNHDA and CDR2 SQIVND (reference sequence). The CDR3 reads CASSMASYSNQPQHF. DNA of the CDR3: TGTGCCAGTAGTATGGCAAGTTATAGCAATCAGCCCCAGCATTTT.

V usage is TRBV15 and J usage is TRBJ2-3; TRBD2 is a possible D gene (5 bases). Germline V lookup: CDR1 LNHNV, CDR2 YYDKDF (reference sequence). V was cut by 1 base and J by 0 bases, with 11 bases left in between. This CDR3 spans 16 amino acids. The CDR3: CATSRGSGISTDTQYF. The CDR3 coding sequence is TGTGCCACCAGCAGAGGGTCGGGGATCAGCACAGATACGCAGTATTTT.

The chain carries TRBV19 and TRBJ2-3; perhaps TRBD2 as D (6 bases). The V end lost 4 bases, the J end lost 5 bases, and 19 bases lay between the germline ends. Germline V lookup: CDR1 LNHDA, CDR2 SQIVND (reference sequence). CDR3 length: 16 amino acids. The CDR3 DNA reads TGTGCCAGTAGTACCCTCGGAGGGGTCGTCGTAGATACGCAGTATTTT. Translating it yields CASSTLGGVVVDTQYF.

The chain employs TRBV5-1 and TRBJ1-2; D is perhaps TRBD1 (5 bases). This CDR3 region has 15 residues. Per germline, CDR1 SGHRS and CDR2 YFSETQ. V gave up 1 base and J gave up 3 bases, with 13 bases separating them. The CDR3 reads CASSLFRGEDYGYTF. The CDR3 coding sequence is TGCGCCAGCAGCTTGTTCCGGGGGGAAGACTATGGCTACACCTTC.

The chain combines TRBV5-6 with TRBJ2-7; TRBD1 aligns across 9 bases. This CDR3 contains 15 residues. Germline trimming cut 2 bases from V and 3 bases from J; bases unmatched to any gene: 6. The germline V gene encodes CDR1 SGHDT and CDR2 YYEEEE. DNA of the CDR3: TGTGCCAGCAGCTTAAGTCCGGGACAGGGCTACGAGCAGTACTTC. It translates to CASSLSPGQGYEQYF.